A selection of T cell receptor beta chains follows, all from one sample in a study of T cells in Graves' hyperthyroidism and ophthalmopathy. Each CDR3 protein is one row after TCRdb ran MiXCR on the multiplex PCR reads. The sample lists about half a million distinct CDR3 sequences; less than 25% were seen once. The sequenced sample consisted of blood. The receptors were gathered from a woman between 70 and 85 years old with Graves' ophthalmopathy. Both conserved end residues are part of each CDR3. A D gene is named only where the DNA matches it firmly. Size is stated for part of the rows, as once, few or many counts, or as a class when the clone is expanded.

cdr3_aa cdr3_nt v_call d_call j_call clone_size
CASASGAGGPSDTQYF TGTGCCAGCGCGAGCGGAGCGGGAGGGCCATCAGATACGCAGTATTTT TRBV6-1 TRBD2 TRBJ2-3 .
CASSRPQRGTEAFF TGTGCCAGCAGTCGTCCACAGAGAGGCACTGAAGCTTTCTTT TRBV28 . TRBJ1-1 few
CASSLVGRRNIQYF TGTGCCAGCAGCTTAGTAGGCAGAAGAAACATTCAGTACTTC TRBV7-9 . TRBJ2-4 few
CASGEWDTYSGNTIYF TGTGCCAGTGGAGAATGGGACACATACTCTGGAAACACCATATATTTT TRBV19 . TRBJ1-3 .
CASSGRTGIDEKLFF TGTGCCAGCAGTGGGCGGACAGGGATAGATGAAAAACTGTTTTTT TRBV6-2/TRBV6-3 TRBD1 TRBJ1-4 .
CASSLVGVNTGELFF TGTGCCAGCAGCTTAGTTGGGGTAAACACCGGGGAGCTGTTTTTT TRBV7-2 . TRBJ2-2 .
CASSLGQGFINEQFF TGTGCCAGCAGCTTAGGCCAGGGTTTTATCAATGAGCAGTTCTTC TRBV7-3 . TRBJ2-1 few
CANSYSGQGGYGYTF TGTGCCAACAGTTACTCCGGGCAGGGCGGGTATGGCTACACCTTC TRBV6-6 . TRBJ1-2 few
CASSLRRDYLNTGELFF TGTGCCAGCAGTTTGCGCCGGGACTACCTTAACACCGGGGAGCTGTTTTTT TRBV27 TRBD2 TRBJ2-2 few
CASSEANRSGYTF TGTGCCAGCAGTGAAGCTAACAGGTCTGGCTACACCTTC TRBV6-1 . TRBJ1-2 .
CASSLGRQAYNEQFF TGTGCCAGCAGTTTGGGGCGCCAAGCCTACAATGAGCAGTTCTTC TRBV12-3/TRBV12-4 . TRBJ2-1 .
CASSTRNTGELFF TGTGCCAGCAGCACCCGGAACACCGGGGAGCTGTTTTTT TRBV7-8 . TRBJ2-2 few
CASSQVVGGLAGTDTQYF TGCGCCAGCAGCCAAGTGGTGGGAGGGCTAGCGGGTACAGATACGCAGTATTTT TRBV4-3 TRBD2 TRBJ2-3 .
CAISDSSSGRREQFF TGTGCCATCAGTGATTCGTCTAGCGGGAGACGAGAGCAGTTCTTC TRBV10-3 TRBD2 TRBJ2-1 .
CASSEEGTATKAFF TGTGCCAGCAGTGAAGAAGGGACAGCGACCAAAGCTTTCTTT TRBV6-1 TRBD1 TRBJ1-1 many
CASSYGVGNTNYGYTF TGTGCCAGCAGTTACGGGGTCGGGAACACTAACTATGGCTACACCTTC TRBV6-6 . TRBJ1-2 few
CASSQELGRGPYNEQFF TGTGCCAGCAGCCAAGAGCTCGGGAGGGGGCCCTACAATGAGCAGTTCTTC TRBV3-1 . TRBJ2-1 .
CASSLGSMGNYNEQFF TGTGCCAGCAGCTTAGGGTCGATGGGGAATTACAATGAGCAGTTCTTC TRBV7-9 . TRBJ2-1 .
CASSHERWADTQYF TGTGCCAGCAGCCACGAACGGTGGGCGGATACGCAGTATTTT TRBV6-2/TRBV6-3 . TRBJ2-3 .
CASSADARGQPQHF TGTGCCAGCAGCGCAGACGCAAGGGGACAGCCCCAGCATTTT TRBV6-2/TRBV6-3 . TRBJ1-5 many